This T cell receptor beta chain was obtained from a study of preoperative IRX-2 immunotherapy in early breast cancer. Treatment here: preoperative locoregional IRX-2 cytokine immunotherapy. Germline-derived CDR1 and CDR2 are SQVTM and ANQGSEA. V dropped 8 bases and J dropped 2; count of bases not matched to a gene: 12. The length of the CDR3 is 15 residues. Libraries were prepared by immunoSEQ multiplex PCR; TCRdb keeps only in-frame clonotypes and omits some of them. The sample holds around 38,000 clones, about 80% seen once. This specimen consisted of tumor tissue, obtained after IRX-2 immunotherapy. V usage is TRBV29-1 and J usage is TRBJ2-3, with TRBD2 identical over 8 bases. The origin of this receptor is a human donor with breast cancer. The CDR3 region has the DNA TGCAGCACTCCCGGGGGGGGAGTCAACACAGATACGCAGTATTTT. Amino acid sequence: CSTPGGGVNTDTQYF.